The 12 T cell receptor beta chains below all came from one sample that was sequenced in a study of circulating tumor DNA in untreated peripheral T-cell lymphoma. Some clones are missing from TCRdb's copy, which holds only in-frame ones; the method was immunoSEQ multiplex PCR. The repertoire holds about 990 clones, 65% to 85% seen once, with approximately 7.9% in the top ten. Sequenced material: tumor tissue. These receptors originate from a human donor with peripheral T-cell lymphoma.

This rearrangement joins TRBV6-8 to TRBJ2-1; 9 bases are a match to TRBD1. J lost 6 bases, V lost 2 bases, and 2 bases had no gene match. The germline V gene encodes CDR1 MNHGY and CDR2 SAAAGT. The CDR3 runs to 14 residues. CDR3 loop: CASSYTTGGNEQFF. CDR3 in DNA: TGTGCCAGCAGTTACACGACAGGGGGCAATGAGCAGTTCTTC.

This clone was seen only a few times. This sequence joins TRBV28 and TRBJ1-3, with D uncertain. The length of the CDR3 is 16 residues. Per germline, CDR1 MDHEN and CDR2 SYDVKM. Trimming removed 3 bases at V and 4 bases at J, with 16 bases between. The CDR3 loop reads CASSLNRPPPGNTIYF. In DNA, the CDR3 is TGTGCCAGCAGTTTGAACCGGCCGCCCCCCGGAAACACCATATATTTT.

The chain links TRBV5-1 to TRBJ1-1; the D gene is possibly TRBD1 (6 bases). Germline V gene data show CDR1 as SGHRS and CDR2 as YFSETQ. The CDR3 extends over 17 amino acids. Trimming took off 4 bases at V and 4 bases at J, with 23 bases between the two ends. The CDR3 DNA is TGCGCCAGCAGCCAAGATATTACAGGGTGGAGAGGCACTGAAGCTTTCTTT. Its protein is CASSQDITGWRGTEAFF.

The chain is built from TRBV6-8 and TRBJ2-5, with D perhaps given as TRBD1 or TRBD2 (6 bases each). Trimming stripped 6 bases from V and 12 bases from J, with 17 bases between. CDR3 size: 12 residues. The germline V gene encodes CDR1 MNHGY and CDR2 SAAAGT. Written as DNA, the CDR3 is TGTGCCAGCAGAAGGGGGAGGCAAGGGGAGTACTTC. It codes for CASRRGRQGEYF.

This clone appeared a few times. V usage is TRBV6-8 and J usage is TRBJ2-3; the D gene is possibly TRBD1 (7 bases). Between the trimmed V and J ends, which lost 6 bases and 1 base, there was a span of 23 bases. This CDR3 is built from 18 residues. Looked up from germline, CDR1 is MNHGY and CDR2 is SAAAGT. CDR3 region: CASSFPGTAGGGTDTQYF. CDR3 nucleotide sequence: TGTGCCAGCAGCTTCCCCGGGACAGCCGGGGGAGGCACAGATACGCAGTATTTT.

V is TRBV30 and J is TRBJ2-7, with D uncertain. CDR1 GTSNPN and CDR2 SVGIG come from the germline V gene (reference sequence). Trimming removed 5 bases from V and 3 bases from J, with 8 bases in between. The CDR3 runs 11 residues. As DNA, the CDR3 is TGTGCCTGGGACCTAGGCTACGAGCAGTACTTC. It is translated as CAWDLGYEQYF.

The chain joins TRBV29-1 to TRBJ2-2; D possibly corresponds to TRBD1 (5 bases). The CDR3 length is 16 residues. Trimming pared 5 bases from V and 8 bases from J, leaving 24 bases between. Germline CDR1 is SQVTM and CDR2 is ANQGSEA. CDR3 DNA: TGCAGCGTTTTCATCCTCGACAGTCAGGAGAAAGGGGAGCTGTTTTTT. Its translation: CSVFILDSQEKGELFF.

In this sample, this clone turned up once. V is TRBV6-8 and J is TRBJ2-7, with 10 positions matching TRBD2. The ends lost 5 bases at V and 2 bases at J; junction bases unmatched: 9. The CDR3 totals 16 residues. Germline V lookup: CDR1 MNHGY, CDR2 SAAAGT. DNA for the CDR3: TGTGCCAGCAGTCCCAGCGGGGGGGATTCGGCCTACGAGCAGTACGTC. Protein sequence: CASSPSGGDSAYEQYV.

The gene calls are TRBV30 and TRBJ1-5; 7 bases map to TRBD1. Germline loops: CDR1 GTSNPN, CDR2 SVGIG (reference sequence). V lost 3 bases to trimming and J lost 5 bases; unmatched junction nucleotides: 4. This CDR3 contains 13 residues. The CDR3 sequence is CAWRGDRDQPQHF. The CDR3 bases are TGTGCCTGGAGAGGAGACAGGGATCAGCCCCAGCATTTT.

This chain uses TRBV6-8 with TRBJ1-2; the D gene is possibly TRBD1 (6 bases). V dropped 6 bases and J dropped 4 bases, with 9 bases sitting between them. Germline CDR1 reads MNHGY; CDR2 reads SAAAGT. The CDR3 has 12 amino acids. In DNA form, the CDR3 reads TGTGCCAGCAGAACAGGGTCCTATGGCTACACCTTC. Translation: CASRTGSYGYTF.

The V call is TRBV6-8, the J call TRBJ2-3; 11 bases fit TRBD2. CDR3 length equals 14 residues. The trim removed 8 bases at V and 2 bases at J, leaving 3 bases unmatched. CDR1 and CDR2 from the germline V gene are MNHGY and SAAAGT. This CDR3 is CASRGLADTDTQYF. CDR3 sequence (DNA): TGTGCCAGCCGGGGACTAGCGGACACAGATACGCAGTATTTT.

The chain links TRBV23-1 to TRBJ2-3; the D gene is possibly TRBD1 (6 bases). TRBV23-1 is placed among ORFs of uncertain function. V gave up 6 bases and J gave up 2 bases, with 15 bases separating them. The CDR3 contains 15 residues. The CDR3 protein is CASSLQGQPTDTQYF. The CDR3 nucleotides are TGCGCCAGCAGCTTGCAAGGACAGCCCACAGATACGCAGTATTTT.